This T cell receptor (beta chain) comes out of a study of patients and donors after allogeneic stem cell transplantation. TCRdb itself ran the RT-PCR reads through MiXCR, one entry per CDR3 protein. The sample holds over 200,000 distinct CDR3 sequences, about 38% seen once. The sample holds a few counts of this clonotype. The sequenced material came from blood, either unsorted or a sorted T cell fraction (not recorded which). The TCR comes from a human donor who was either an allogeneic HSCT recipient or a stem cell or donor lymphocyte infusion donor (not recorded which). It is not recorded whose cells these are; they may come from a transplant donor.

The DNA for the CDR3 is TGTGCCAGCAGCGAAGTCACAGATACGCAGTATTTT. Residues: CASSEVTDTQYF. V is TRBV3-1 and J is TRBJ2-3; D gene uncertain. Per germline, CDR1 LGHDT and CDR2 YNNKEL (reference sequence). V gave up 5 bases and J gave up 2 bases, with 5 bases separating them. There are 12 residues in the CDR3.